A selection of T cell receptor beta chains follows, all from one sample in a study of T cell responses to AZD1222 COVID-19 vaccine. The assay was immunoSEQ multiplex PCR, and TCRdb's table has in-frame clones only and misses some. The table records 150,000 to 200,000 clones, about 93% of them present only once. Source: peripheral blood, taken 28 days after the second dose of the MenACWY control vaccine. The receptors stem from an adult who received the MenACWY meningococcal vaccine as a control. Each CDR3 is given without its conserved first and last residue.

V gene: TRBV6-6
J gene: TRBJ1-1
CDR3 protein: ASSSVSPGMNTEAF

V gene: TRBV14
J gene: TRBJ1-2
CDR3 protein: ASSRTRAGVD

V gene: TRBV6-5
J gene: TRBJ2-2
CDR3 protein: ATRTRQGDTGELF

V gene: TRBV28
J gene: TRBJ1-3
CDR3 protein: ASSSLEGKEWWTSGNTIY

V gene: TRBV6-4
J gene: TRBJ2-1
CDR3 protein: ASSAGLSGAEQF

V gene: TRBV18
J gene: TRBJ1-1
CDR3 protein: ASSPTGAGGAEAF

V gene: TRBV10-3
J gene: TRBJ2-3
CDR3 protein: AIRDSGTSTDTQY

V gene: TRBV2
J gene: TRBJ1-5
CDR3 protein: ASSGQGRNQPQH

V gene: TRBV29-1
J gene: TRBJ2-7
CDR3 protein: SVGAGFGEQY

V gene: TRBV30
J gene: TRBJ1-3
CDR3 protein: AWSLLSQSSGNTIY

V gene: TRBV30
J gene: TRBJ1-5
CDR3 protein: AWSPTGRNQPQH

V gene: TRBV5-4
J gene: TRBJ1-2
CDR3 protein: ASSLQGAQIGYT

V gene: TRBV5-1
J gene: TRBJ2-5
CDR3 protein: ASSLAPDFGGTQY

V gene: TRBV2
J gene: TRBJ1-5
CDR3 protein: ASSLTGNNQPQH

V gene: TRBV5-8
J gene: TRBJ2-1
CDR3 protein: ASSHEGTSGLWSYNEQF